This record concerns one T cell receptor (beta chain) sequence. Antigen unknown. Each CDR3 protein is one row after TCRdb ran MiXCR on the 5' RACE reads. The data contain about 390,000 distinct CDR3 sequences, 20% to 25% of them singletons. This record comes from a study of CD8 T cells in ankylosing spondylitis. Points from the study as a whole: From matched ankylosing spondylitis synovial fluid, disease-linked clones were reportedly recovered at significantly enriched levels. With a CD8+ phenotype, disease-linked clones were relatively rare in peripheral blood. Among TCR beta sequences, a motif of several highly homologous variants appeared characteristic of ankylosing spondylitis blood.

Germline V gives CDR1 SGDLS, CDR2 YYNGEE. The CDR3 contains 15 residues. Germline trimming cut 1 base from V and 0 bases from J; bases unmatched to any gene: 1. This chain links TRBV9 with TRBJ2-1, with 7 bases lining up with TRBD2. This clonotype was sampled from a male donor with ankylosing spondylitis. Sequences were obtained from blood, either unsorted or a sorted T cell fraction (not recorded which). The CDR3 DNA follows: TGTGCCAGCAGCGTATCGGGAGGCTCCTACAATGAGCAGTTCTTC. It is translated as CASSVSGGSYNEQFF. The variable domain in full, with the rest retrieved from reference TRBV9 and TRBJ2-1, is DSGVTQTPKHLITATGQRVTLRCSPRSGDLSVYWYQQSLDQGLQFLIQYYNGEERAKGNILERFSAQQFPDLHSELNLSSLELGDSALYFCASSVSGGSYNEQFFGPGTRLTVL.